Listed below are T cell receptor beta chains from one sample, sequenced in a study of T-cell reconstitution after alpha-beta-depleted transplantation in children. One entry per CDR3 protein results from TCRdb running MiXCR on the PCR reads. The data show some 600,000 distinct CDR3 sequences, with 16% seen just once and 0.8% to 1.1% held by the top ten. Sample: PBMCs from the stem cell graft donor, taken from the stem cell graft. The receptors were sampled from a human donor who donated a stem cell graft to a child with acute myeloid leukemia. Each CDR3 is given with its conserved first and last residue. Fields, in order: D gene, clone size, CDR3 length, J gene, V gene, CDR3 protein, CDR3 DNA. A D gene is named only where the DNA matches it firmly. Size is stated for part of the rows, as once, few or many counts, or as a class when the clone is expanded.

D: .
size: many
length: 11
J: TRBJ1-1
V: TRBV20-1
CDR3: CSGRRNTEAFF
DNA: TGCAGTGGCCGACGAAACACTGAAGCTTTCTTT

D: TRBD2
size: few
length: 16
J: TRBJ2-1
V: TRBV5-4
CDR3: CASSPDSGGSYNEQFF
DNA: TGTGCCAGCAGCCCGGATAGCGGGGGTTCCTACAATGAGCAGTTCTTC

D: TRBD2
size: .
length: 16
J: TRBJ2-3
V: TRBV27
CDR3: CASSFQTGLLTDTQYF
DNA: TGTGCCAGCAGTTTCCAAACGGGACTACTCACAGATACGCAGTATTTT

D: TRBD2
size: many
length: 17
J: TRBJ2-5
V: TRBV20-1
CDR3: CSARDAFQRGLQETQYF
DNA: TGCAGTGCTAGAGATGCTTTCCAGCGGGGCCTCCAAGAGACCCAGTACTTC

D: .
size: .
length: 17
J: TRBJ1-6
V: TRBV7-2
CDR3: CASSSDPGGVLNSPLHF
DNA: TGTGCCAGCAGCTCTGACCCTGGGGGGGTCCTAAATTCACCCCTCCACTTT

D: .
size: .
length: 14
J: TRBJ2-4
V: TRBV2
CDR3: CASVAGAGKNIQYF
DNA: TGTGCCAGCGTGGCGGGGGCCGGGAAAAACATTCAGTACTTC

D: .
size: many
length: 13
J: TRBJ2-5
V: TRBV20-1
CDR3: CSARDGREETQYF
DNA: TGCAGTGCTAGAGATGGCAGGGAGGAGACCCAGTACTTC

D: TRBD1
size: .
length: 18
J: TRBJ1-1
V: TRBV4-2
CDR3: CASSQEIPGQGMNTEAFF
DNA: TGTGCCAGCAGCCAGGAAATCCCGGGACAGGGTATGAACACTGAAGCTTTCTTT

D: .
size: few
length: 15
J: TRBJ1-2
V: TRBV7-9
CDR3: CASSFRTRRGNGSTF
DNA: TGTGCCAGCAGCTTCCGGACACGGCGGGGGAATGGCTCCACCTTC

D: .
size: few
length: 15
J: TRBJ1-5
V: TRBV27
CDR3: CASSLRQYSNQPQHF
DNA: TGTGCCAGCAGTTTGAGGCAGTATAGCAATCAGCCCCAGCATTTT

D: .
size: many
length: 12
J: TRBJ2-5
V: TRBV29-1
CDR3: CSVEAGSETQYF
DNA: TGCAGCGTTGAAGCAGGGTCAGAGACCCAGTACTTC

D: TRBD2
size: .
length: 16
J: TRBJ2-7
V: TRBV27
CDR3: CASSFTSGGASYEQYF
DNA: TGTGCCAGCAGTTTTACTAGCGGGGGGGCGTCCTACGAGCAGTACTTC

D: .
size: .
length: 13
J: TRBJ2-2
V: TRBV12-3/TRBV12-4
CDR3: CASSLSHTGELFF
DNA: TGTGCCAGCAGTCTAAGTCACACCGGGGAGCTGTTTTTT

D: TRBD1
size: few
length: 16
J: TRBJ2-2
V: TRBV29-1
CDR3: CSVEDQHRGDTGELFF
DNA: TGCAGCGTTGAAGATCAGCACAGGGGTGACACCGGGGAGCTGTTTTTT

D: .
size: many
length: 12
J: TRBJ2-5
V: TRBV20-1
CDR3: CSALVGGETQYF
DNA: TGCAGTGCTCTCGTGGGGGGAGAGACCCAGTACTTC

D: .
size: .
length: 14
J: TRBJ1-6
V: TRBV6-2/TRBV6-3
CDR3: CASISPAQNSPLHF
DNA: TGTGCCAGCATATCCCCGGCGCAGAATTCACCCCTCCACTTT

D: TRBD1
size: .
length: 15
J: TRBJ2-5
V: TRBV18
CDR3: CASSRRQGTDETQYF
DNA: TGTGCCAGCTCACGCCGACAGGGAACCGACGAGACCCAGTACTTC

D: TRBD2
size: many
length: 16
J: TRBJ2-1
V: TRBV7-2
CDR3: CASSLEGTSGVYEQFF
DNA: TGTGCCAGCAGCTTAGAGGGGACTAGCGGGGTCTATGAGCAGTTCTTC

D: TRBD1
size: few
length: 15
J: TRBJ2-3
V: TRBV10-1
CDR3: CASSEGTGWTDTQYF
DNA: TGCGCCAGCAGTGAAGGGACAGGGTGGACAGATACGCAGTATTTT

D: TRBD1
size: few
length: 15
J: TRBJ2-7
V: TRBV25-1
CDR3: CASSEHRGPPYEQYF
DNA: TGTGCCAGCAGTGAACACAGGGGCCCACCCTACGAGCAGTACTTC

D: TRBD2
size: many
length: 13
J: TRBJ2-5
V: TRBV20-1
CDR3: CSAGSSGQETQYF
DNA: TGCAGTGCCGGCTCTAGCGGGCAAGAGACCCAGTACTTC

D: TRBD2
size: .
length: 14
J: TRBJ2-1
V: TRBV18
CDR3: CASSPPAGDNEQFF
DNA: TGTGCCAGCTCACCACCGGCGGGAGACAATGAGCAGTTCTTC

D: .
size: .
length: 15
J: TRBJ1-1
V: TRBV6-1
CDR3: CASSIMGAGSTEAFF
DNA: TGTGCCAGCAGTATCATGGGGGCGGGGAGCACTGAAGCTTTCTTT

D: .
size: .
length: 15
J: TRBJ1-4
V: TRBV20-1
CDR3: CSARSSAYQTTQLFF
DNA: TGCAGTGCTAGATCCTCGGCGTATCAGACGACACAACTGTTTTTT

D: TRBD1
size: .
length: 14
J: TRBJ2-3
V: TRBV15
CDR3: CATSLTGSTDPQYF
DNA: TGTGCCACCAGTTTGACAGGGAGCACAGATCCGCAGTATTTT

D: .
size: many
length: 16
J: TRBJ1-1
V: TRBV4-2
CDR3: CASSPSRVEVNTEAFF
DNA: TGTGCCAGCAGCCCCAGCCGGGTTGAGGTGAACACTGAAGCTTTCTTT

D: .
size: few
length: 16
J: TRBJ2-2
V: TRBV6-5
CDR3: CASSYSRRGNTGELFF
DNA: TGTGCCAGCAGTTACTCCCGCCGGGGAAACACCGGGGAGCTGTTTTTT

D: .
size: few
length: 15
J: TRBJ2-1
V: TRBV7-3
CDR3: CASSPEQSSYNEQFF
DNA: TGTGCCAGCAGCCCCGAGCAGAGCTCCTACAATGAGCAGTTCTTC

D: TRBD2
size: few
length: 14
J: TRBJ2-3
V: TRBV5-1
CDR3: CASSKWEGTDTQYF
DNA: TGCGCCAGCAGCAAGTGGGAGGGGACAGATACGCAGTATTTT

D: .
size: few
length: 17
J: TRBJ2-3
V: TRBV12-3/TRBV12-4
CDR3: CASSLARDGTSTDTQYF
DNA: TGTGCCAGCAGTTTAGCTCGGGACGGTACTAGCACAGATACGCAGTATTTT

D: TRBD1
size: many
length: 12
J: TRBJ2-1
V: TRBV10-2
CDR3: CASRTTGEEQFF
DNA: TGCGCCAGCAGAACGACAGGGGAAGAGCAGTTCTTC

D: TRBD1
size: many
length: 12
J: TRBJ2-1
V: TRBV9
CDR3: CASSVEGQEPFF
DNA: TGTGCCAGCAGCGTAGAGGGACAGGAGCCGTTCTTC

D: .
size: .
length: 14
J: TRBJ1-4
V: TRBV4-1
CDR3: CASSQKGVNEKLFF
DNA: TGCGCCAGCAGCCAGAAAGGGGTAAATGAAAAACTGTTTTTT

D: .
size: .
length: 12
J: TRBJ2-7
V: TRBV19
CDR3: CASSIGGDEQYF
DNA: TGTGCCAGTAGTATAGGGGGTGACGAGCAGTACTTC

D: .
size: few
length: 15
J: TRBJ1-4
V: TRBV7-2
CDR3: CASSYDTELGEKLFF
DNA: TGTGCCAGCAGCTATGATACTGAACTGGGTGAAAAACTGTTTTTT

D: .
size: .
length: 17
J: TRBJ1-1
V: TRBV13
CDR3: CASSPAGTRGLNTEAFF
DNA: TGTGCCAGCAGCCCAGCCGGGACTAGAGGCCTGAACACTGAAGCTTTCTTT

D: TRBD2
size: .
length: 14
J: TRBJ2-1
V: TRBV12-3/TRBV12-4
CDR3: CASRGLAAYNEQFF
DNA: TGTGCCAGCAGAGGACTAGCGGCTTACAATGAGCAGTTCTTC

D: .
size: few
length: 12
J: TRBJ2-3
V: TRBV25-1
CDR3: CASSEAMHTQYF
DNA: TGTGCCAGCAGTGAAGCGATGCATACGCAGTATTTT

D: .
size: .
length: 13
J: TRBJ2-7
V: TRBV6-2/TRBV6-3
CDR3: CASNELPWGEQYF
DNA: TGTGCCAGCAACGAGCTTCCGTGGGGCGAGCAGTACTTC

D: .
size: many
length: 13
J: TRBJ1-2
V: TRBV24-1
CDR3: CATSASATYGYTF
DNA: TGTGCCACCAGTGCGTCAGCCACGTATGGCTACACCTTC

D: .
size: many
length: 13
J: TRBJ2-1
V: TRBV29-1
CDR3: CSAKHVAYNEQFF
DNA: TGCAGCGCTAAACATGTCGCCTACAATGAGCAGTTCTTC

D: .
size: .
length: 15
J: TRBJ1-1
V: TRBV7-2
CDR3: CASSLVGPWNTEAFF
DNA: TGTGCCAGCAGCTTAGTGGGGCCATGGAACACTGAAGCTTTCTTT

D: .
size: many
length: 13
J: TRBJ2-7
V: TRBV20-1
CDR3: CSARGTADYEQYF
DNA: TGCAGTGCTAGAGGTACAGCAGACTACGAGCAGTACTTC

D: .
size: .
length: 17
J: TRBJ2-1
V: TRBV11-2
CDR3: CASSLDQWAGIYNEQFF
DNA: TGTGCCAGCAGCTTAGATCAATGGGCGGGGATCTACAATGAGCAGTTCTTC

D: .
size: .
length: 15
J: TRBJ2-7
V: TRBV20-1
CDR3: CSAREMRGGAYEQYF
DNA: TGCAGTGCTAGAGAAATGAGGGGGGGGGCCTACGAGCAGTACTTC

D: .
size: many
length: 16
J: TRBJ1-5
V: TRBV12-3/TRBV12-4
CDR3: CASSPGGSLSNQPQHF
DNA: TGTGCCAGCAGCCCGGGCGGGTCCCTTAGCAATCAGCCCCAGCATTTT

D: .
size: few
length: 14
J: TRBJ2-3
V: TRBV7-9
CDR3: CASPPGGVLDTQYF
DNA: TGTGCCAGCCCCCCCGGGGGTGTCCTAGATACGCAGTATTTT

D: TRBD2
size: few
length: 15
J: TRBJ2-7
V: TRBV7-3
CDR3: CASSLGAGSSYEQYF
DNA: TGTGCCAGCAGCTTAGGAGCGGGGAGCTCCTACGAGCAGTACTTC

D: TRBD1
size: few
length: 19
J: TRBJ1-2
V: TRBV11-2
CDR3: CASSSPGQGALLNPYGYTF
DNA: TGTGCCAGCAGCTCCCCCGGACAGGGGGCCTTACTCAACCCCTATGGCTACACCTTC

D: .
size: many
length: 13
J: TRBJ1-1
V: TRBV7-2
CDR3: CASDRTGETEAFF
DNA: TGTGCCAGCGACCGTACGGGGGAGACTGAAGCTTTCTTT

D: TRBD2
size: .
length: 15
J: TRBJ2-5
V: TRBV6-1
CDR3: CASSASSGGHRTQYF
DNA: TGTGCCAGCAGTGCCTCTAGCGGGGGCCACCGGACCCAGTACTTC

D: .
size: few
length: 16
J: TRBJ2-2
V: TRBV10-1
CDR3: CASSDPHDRNTGELFF
DNA: TGCGCCAGCAGTGACCCTCACGACAGAAACACCGGGGAGCTGTTTTTT

D: .
size: few
length: 14
J: TRBJ2-3
V: TRBV20-1
CDR3: CSAPPGGSTDTQYF
DNA: TGCAGTGCCCCCCCCGGGGGTAGCACAGATACGCAGTATTTT

D: .
size: few
length: 12
J: TRBJ2-2
V: TRBV4-1
CDR3: CASRTVTGELFF
DNA: TGCGCCAGCAGGACGGTAACCGGGGAGCTGTTTTTT

D: TRBD2
size: many
length: 14
J: TRBJ2-3
V: TRBV6-5
CDR3: CASSFSGGARTQYF
DNA: TGTGCCAGCAGTTTTAGCGGGGGGGCCCGTACGCAGTATTTT

D: TRBD1
size: few
length: 15
J: TRBJ1-2
V: TRBV9
CDR3: CASSVGQGTGYGYTF
DNA: TGTGCCAGCAGCGTAGGACAGGGGACGGGCTATGGCTACACCTTC

D: TRBD2
size: .
length: 17
J: TRBJ2-5
V: TRBV3-1
CDR3: CASTRTSGGPYQETQYF
DNA: TGTGCCAGCACCCGGACTAGCGGGGGACCGTACCAAGAGACCCAGTACTTC

D: .
size: .
length: 15
J: TRBJ2-3
V: TRBV7-9
CDR3: CASSHQTGLLDTQYF
DNA: TGTGCCAGCAGCCACCAGACGGGACTTCTGGATACGCAGTATTTT

D: TRBD1
size: .
length: 15
J: TRBJ1-5
V: TRBV30
CDR3: CAWSYGDRGDQPQHF
DNA: TGTGCCTGGAGCTACGGGGACAGGGGTGACCAGCCCCAGCATTTT

D: TRBD1
size: many
length: 15
J: TRBJ1-5
V: TRBV6-1
CDR3: CASSPQGASNQPQHF
DNA: TGTGCCAGCAGTCCTCAGGGGGCTAGCAATCAGCCCCAGCATTTT